The next 7 T cell receptor beta chains were all read from a single sample in a study of blood T cells in healthy people across ages. The authors ran a second PCR of about 7 to 11 cycles using a sample-barcoded 5' primer and a J-beta primer mix. TCRdb redid the calling of the 5' RACE reads with MiXCR, one entry per CDR3 protein. The repertoire consists of 1.5 million or so distinct CDR3 sequences, with 35% to 45% occurring once and the leading ten covering roughly 7.7%. Sequencing was done on a sample of blood. All receptors derive from a woman under 30 in good health.

The chain is built from TRBV6-6 and TRBJ2-7; no definite D call. CDR3 length equals 13 residues. Germline lookup yields CDR1 MNHNY and CDR2 SVGAGI (reference sequence). V lost 0 bases to trimming and J lost 7 bases, with 10 bases between them. The CDR3 nucleotides read TGTGCCAGCAGTTACTCACGAGTAAGGGAGCAGTACTTC. This encodes CASSYSRVREQYF.

The chain has TRBV7-3 and TRBJ2-2, with 8 bases matching TRBD2. Per germline, CDR1 SGHTA and CDR2 FQGTGA. The length of the CDR3 is 16 residues. Trimming at V came to 3 bases and at J to 0 bases, leaving 3 bases not matched to a gene. The CDR3 loop is CASSLGLVANTGELFF. In DNA form, the CDR3 reads TGTGCCAGCAGCTTGGGACTAGTAGCGAACACCGGGGAGCTGTTTTTT.

The gene calls are TRBV25-1 and TRBJ2-5; D gene unclear. Germline V gives CDR1 MGHDK, CDR2 SYGVNS. This CDR3 has 13 residues. The V gene lost 6 bases and the J gene lost 5 bases, with 13 bases spanning the gap. The CDR3 protein is CASSVGNTETQYF. CDR3 bases: TGTGCCAGCAGCGTGGGGAACACGGAGACCCAGTACTTC.

V usage is TRBV28 and J usage is TRBJ1-6, with D unresolved. Trimming cost V 3 bases and J 5 bases, with 8 bases left between them. The CDR3 is 14 amino acids. The germline V gene encodes CDR1 MDHEN and CDR2 SYDVKM. The CDR3 coding sequence is TGTGCCAGCAGTTTCGGGGTCCATAATTCACCCCTCCACTTT. It encodes CASSFGVHNSPLHF.

The chain recombines TRBV2 with TRBJ2-5; 9 positions match TRBD1. Losses at the gene ends were 6 bases for V and 11 bases for J; bases not matched to a gene: 10. Germline CDR1 SNHLY, CDR2 FYNNEI. This CDR3 is built from 13 residues. CDR3 sequence (DNA): TGTGCCAGCAGGCGGGACAGGGACAATGAGCAGTACTTC. Its protein is CASRRDRDNEQYF.

This clonotype was observed at least ten times. CDR3 in amino acids: CASSEGTSSSGANVLTF. DNA for the CDR3: TGTGCCAGCAGTGAAGGCACTTCCAGCTCTGGGGCCAACGTCCTGACTTTC. The chain joins TRBV6-1 to TRBJ2-6, with D hard to call. The CDR3 totals 17 residues. Deletions cut 1 base from V and 0 bases from J, with 10 bases between. Germline assignment: CDR1 MNHNS and CDR2 SASEGT.

This chain connects TRBV12-3 or TRBV12-4 to TRBJ2-1, with TRBD2 identical over 8 bases. CDR3 length: 16 amino acids. The V gene end was trimmed by 5 bases and the J gene end by 4 bases; junction bases not matched to a gene: 10. The CDR3 protein is CASSAQRASGYNEQFF. CDR3 DNA: TGTGCCAGCAGTGCCCAACGGGCTAGCGGGTACAATGAGCAGTTCTTC.